This T cell receptor beta chain came from a study of early T cells in non-severe SARS-CoV-2 infection. Study-wide context: Chains were unpaired, as sequencing was done on bulk RNA from unsorted whole blood.

Individual cDNA molecules received unique molecular identifiers during library preparation. TCRdb analysed the 5' RACE reads with MiXCR anew, one entry per CDR3 protein. The top ten hold about 14% of the sample, which has fewer than 25,000 distinct CDR3 sequences, around 6% seen once. The V end lost 5 bases, the J end lost 2 bases, and 12 bases lay between the germline ends. The CDR3 has 14 residues. Germline values: CDR1 SGHVS, CDR2 FNYEAQ. This clonotype originated in an adult who was a healthcare worker with PCR-confirmed SARS-CoV-2 infection or an uninfected control (not recorded which). The chain uses TRBV7-6 and TRBJ1-2; D is undetermined. The input for sequencing was whole blood, taken at baseline. The CDR3 region is CASSVDTRNYGYTF. DNA for the CDR3: TGTGCCAGCAGCGTCGACACCAGGAACTATGGCTACACCTTC.